This TCR beta chain was recovered during a study of radiotherapy plus CTLA-4 blockade in lung cancer. Findings of the study overall: Some TCR clones had been derived from tumors. These clones expanded in peripheral blood after radiotherapy plus ipilimumab.

The CDR3 is 14 residues long. Germline V gives CDR1 SGHRS, CDR2 YFSETQ. V was shortened by 0 bases and J by 0 bases, with 3 bases between the two germline ends. Some clones are missing from TCRdb's copy, which holds only in-frame ones; the method was immunoSEQ multiplex PCR. Of over 35,000 clones listed, about 74% are singletons. To note about this clone: Its antigen remains unknown. The same CDR3 can be traced to other DNA sequences in this sample.

Focal radiation with ipilimumab CTLA-4 blockade was given to patients with chemo-refractory metastatic non-small-cell lung cancer. The chain has TRBV5-1 and TRBJ2-2; no reliable D call. This TCR was recovered from a human donor with non-small cell lung cancer whose response to radiotherapy plus ipilimumab could not be evaluated. Specimen: peripheral blood, collected from a patient treated with radiotherapy plus ipilimumab. CDR3: CASSLATNTGELFF. The CDR3 DNA reads TGCGCCAGCAGCTTGGCTACGAACACCGGGGAGCTGTTTTTT.